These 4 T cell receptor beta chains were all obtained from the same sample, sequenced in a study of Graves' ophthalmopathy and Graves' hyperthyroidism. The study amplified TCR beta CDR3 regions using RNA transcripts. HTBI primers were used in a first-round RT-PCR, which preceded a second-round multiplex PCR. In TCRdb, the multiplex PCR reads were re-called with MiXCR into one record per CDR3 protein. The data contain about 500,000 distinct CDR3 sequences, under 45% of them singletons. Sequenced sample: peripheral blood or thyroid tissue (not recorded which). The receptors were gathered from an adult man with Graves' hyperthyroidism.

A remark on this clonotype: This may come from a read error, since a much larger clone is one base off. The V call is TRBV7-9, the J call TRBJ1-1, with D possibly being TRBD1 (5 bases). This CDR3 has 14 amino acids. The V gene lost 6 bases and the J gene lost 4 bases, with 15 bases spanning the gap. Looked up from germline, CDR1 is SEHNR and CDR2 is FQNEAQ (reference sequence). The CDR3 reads CASSYPRRGTEAFF. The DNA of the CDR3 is TGTGCCAGCAGTTACCCAAGGAGGGGCACTGAAGCTTTCTTT.

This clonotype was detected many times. In DNA, the CDR3 is TGTGCCAGCAGCTTGAAACCGACAGCCTACGAGCAGTACTTC. Encoded protein: CASSLKPTAYEQYF. The chain couples TRBV6-6 to TRBJ2-7, with D possibly TRBD1 on 5 matching bases. This CDR3 contains 14 residues. Trimming cost V 6 bases and J 2 bases, with 14 bases left between them. Germline CDR1 reads MNHNY; CDR2 reads SVGAGI (reference sequence).

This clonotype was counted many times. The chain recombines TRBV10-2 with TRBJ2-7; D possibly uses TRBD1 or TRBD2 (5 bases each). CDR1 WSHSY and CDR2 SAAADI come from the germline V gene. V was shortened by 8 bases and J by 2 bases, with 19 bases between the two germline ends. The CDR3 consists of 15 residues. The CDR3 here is CASRPWDPPPYEQYF. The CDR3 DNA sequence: TGCGCCAGCCGCCCCTGGGACCCCCCTCCCTACGAGCAGTACTTC.

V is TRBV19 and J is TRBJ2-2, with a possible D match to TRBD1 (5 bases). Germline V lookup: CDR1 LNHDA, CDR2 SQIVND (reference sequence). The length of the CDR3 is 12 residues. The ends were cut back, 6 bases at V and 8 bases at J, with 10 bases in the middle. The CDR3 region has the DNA TGTGCCAGTAGAACCCGGACAGGGGAGCTGTTTTTT. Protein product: CASRTRTGELFF.